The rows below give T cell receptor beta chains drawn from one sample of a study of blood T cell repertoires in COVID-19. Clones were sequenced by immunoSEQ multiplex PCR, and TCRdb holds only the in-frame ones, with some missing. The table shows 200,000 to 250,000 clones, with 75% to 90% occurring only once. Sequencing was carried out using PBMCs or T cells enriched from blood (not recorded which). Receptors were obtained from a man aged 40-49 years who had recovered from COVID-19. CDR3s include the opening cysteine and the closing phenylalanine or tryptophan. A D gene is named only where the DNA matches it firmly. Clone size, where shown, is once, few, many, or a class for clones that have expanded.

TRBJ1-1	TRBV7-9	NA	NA	CASTHQNTEAFF	TGTGCCAGCACACACCAGAACACTGAAGCTTTCTTT
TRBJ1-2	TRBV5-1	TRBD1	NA	CASSLVVTGNGYTF	TGCGCCAGCAGCTTGGTAGTGACAGGGAATGGCTACACCTTC
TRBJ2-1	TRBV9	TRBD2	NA	CASEGVAGPSYNEQFF	TGTGCCAGCGAGGGAGTAGCGGGACCGAGCTACAATGAGCAGTTCTTC
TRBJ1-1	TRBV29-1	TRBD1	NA	CSVSTGQGDTEAFF	TGCAGCGTCTCAACGGGACAGGGGGACACTGAAGCTTTCTTT
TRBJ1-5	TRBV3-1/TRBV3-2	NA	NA	CASSQGLGGQPQHF	TGTGCCAGCAGCCAAGGACTGGGAGGTCAGCCCCAGCATTTT
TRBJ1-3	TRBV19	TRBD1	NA	CASTQRTGTEYSSGNTIYF	TGTGCCAGTACCCAGAGGACTGGGACAGAATACAGCTCTGGAAACACCATATATTTT
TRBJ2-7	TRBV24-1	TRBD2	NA	CATSVGGVKNEQYF	TGTGCCACCAGTGTGGGGGGGGTTAAAAACGAGCAGTACTTC
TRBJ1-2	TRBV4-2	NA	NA	CASSQDGQTSNYGYTF	TGTGCCAGCAGCCAAGATGGGCAGACAAGCAACTATGGCTACACCTTC
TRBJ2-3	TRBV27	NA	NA	CASSSVSTDTQYF	TGTGCCAGCAGTTCGGTGTCCACAGATACGCAGTATTTT
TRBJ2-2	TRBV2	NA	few	CASKSTYENTGELFF	TGTGCCAGCAAGAGTACCTACGAGAACACCGGGGAGCTGTTTTTT
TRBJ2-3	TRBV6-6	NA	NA	CASSSLSMGVTDTQYF	TGTGCCAGCAGCAGCCTCTCGATGGGAGTTACAGATACGCAGTATTTT
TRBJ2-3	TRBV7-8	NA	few	CASSLSATNTDTQYF	TGTGCCAGCAGCTTAAGCGCAACGAACACAGATACGCAGTATTTT
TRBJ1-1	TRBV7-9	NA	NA	CASSSQGSTEAFF	TGTGCCAGCAGCTCCCAGGGTTCAACTGAAGCTTTCTTT
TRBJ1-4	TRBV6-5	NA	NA	CASSYSGGINEKLFF	TGTGCCAGCAGTTACTCAGGAGGGATTAATGAAAAACTGTTTTTT
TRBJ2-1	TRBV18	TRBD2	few	CASSSKRGSGSEQFF	TGTGCCAGCTCAAGTAAGCGGGGCTCTGGGAGTGAGCAGTTCTTC
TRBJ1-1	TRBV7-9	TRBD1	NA	CASSWDRGGTEAFF	TGTGCCAGCAGCTGGGACAGGGGGGGGACTGAAGCTTTCTTT
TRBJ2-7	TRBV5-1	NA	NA	CASSLESTRKVGAYEQYF	TGCGCCAGCAGCTTGGAATCGACGAGAAAGGTAGGGGCCTACGAGCAGTACTTC
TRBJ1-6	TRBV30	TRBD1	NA	CAWQGQGVSPLHF	TGTGCCTGGCAAGGGCAGGGGGTTTCACCCCTCCACTTT
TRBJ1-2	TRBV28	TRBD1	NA	CASDDRDYGYTF	TGTGCCAGCGACGACAGGGACTATGGCTACACCTTC
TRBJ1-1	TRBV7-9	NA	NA	CASSLRGSDTEAFF	TGTGCCAGCAGCTTACGTGGTTCGGACACTGAAGCTTTCTTT
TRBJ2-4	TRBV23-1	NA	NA	CASTCGVQNIQYF	TGCGCCAGCACTTGTGGAGTCCAAAACATTCAGTACTTC
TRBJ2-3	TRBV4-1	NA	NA	CASSQDGSGGTDTQYF	TGCGCCAGCAGCCAAGATGGAAGCGGCGGCACAGATACGCAGTATTTT
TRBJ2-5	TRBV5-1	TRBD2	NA	CASSPGGSGMGETQYF	TGCGCCAGCAGCCCGGGAGGGAGCGGGATGGGAGAGACCCAGTACTTC
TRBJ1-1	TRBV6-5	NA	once	CASSSYSGLLEGEAFF	TGTGCCAGCAGTTCTTACTCCGGACTCTTGGAGGGTGAAGCTTTCTTT